Listed here are 17 T cell receptor beta chains from one sample, sequenced in a study of T cell responses to AZD1222 COVID-19 vaccine. Assay used: immunoSEQ multiplex PCR; TCRdb lists only in-frame clones, some missing. Of fewer than 110,000 clones in the sample, around 93% were seen once. The specimen was peripheral blood, collected 28 days after the second AZD1222 dose. All receptors derive from an adult who received the AZD1222 COVID-19 vaccine.

This chain connects TRBV28 to TRBJ1-1; D unresolved. The V gene lost 7 bases and the J gene lost 0 bases, with 15 bases spanning the gap. Germline V gives CDR1 MDHEN, CDR2 SYDVKM. The CDR3 has 15 amino acids. The CDR3 region is CASTPTGKLNTEAFF. CDR3 DNA: TGTGCCAGCACGCCCACCGGGAAGCTGAACACTGAAGCTTTCTTT.

The chain uses TRBV5-1 and TRBJ1-2; a possible D gene is TRBD1 (5 bases). The CDR3 consists of 14 residues. CDR1 and CDR2 (germline): SGHRS, YFSETQ. V lost 2 bases and J lost 6, with 14 bases in between. CDR3 sequence: CASSFLQGEDGYTF. The CDR3, as DNA: TGCGCCAGCAGCTTCCTCCAGGGTGAGGATGGCTACACCTTC.

This rearrangement joins TRBV6-5 to TRBJ2-7, with D possibly being TRBD1 (5 bases). Germline V gene data show CDR1 as MNHEY and CDR2 as SVGAGI. The V and J ends lost 6 bases and 10 bases respectively, with 19 bases between them. This CDR3 comprises 13 residues. CDR3 DNA sequence: TGTGCCAGCAGCCATTATGCGACAGAAGGACAGTACTTC. This sequence encodes CASSHYATEGQYF.

V and J are TRBV5-8 and TRBJ1-2, with a possible D match to TRBD1 (6 bases). Trimming took off 0 bases at V and 8 bases at J, with 14 bases between the two ends. The CDR3 is made up of 14 amino acids. Germline V gene data show CDR1 as SGHTS and CDR2 as YDEGEE. CDR3 DNA: TGTGCCAGCAGCTTGGTTCGGGGGGCAGAAGGCTACACCTTC. Translated: CASSLVRGAEGYTF. The full variable domain, in which reference TRBV5-8 and TRBJ1-2 provide the parts outside the CDR3, is EAGVTQSPTHLIKTRGQQATLRCSPISGHTSVYWYQQALGLGLQFLLWYDEGEERNRGNFPPRFSGRQFPNYSSELNVNALELEDSALYLCASSLVRGAEGYTFGSGTRLTVV.

The chain links TRBV7-6 to TRBJ2-7; D is uncertain. Per the germline V gene, CDR1 is SGHVS and CDR2 is FNYEAQ. Trimming left V 1 base short and J 3 bases short, with 7 bases between. The CDR3 sequence is 13 residues long. CDR3 coding DNA: TGTGCCAGCAGCTTAGTCGGCGGCTACGAGCAGTACTTC. It yields the protein CASSLVGGYEQYF.

V usage is TRBV6-2 or TRBV6-3 and J usage is TRBJ2-7; 12 bases line up with TRBD1. J lost 2 bases, V lost 5 bases, and 7 bases had no gene match. Germline V gives CDR1 MNHEY, CDR2 SVGEGT. This CDR3 contains 16 residues. CDR3 coding DNA: TGTGCCAGCAGTGCTTCGGGACAGGGGGCCGCCTACGAGCAGTACTTC. Its protein is CASSASGQGAAYEQYF.

The chain has TRBV18 and TRBJ1-2; TRBD1 aligns across 9 bases. Germline-derived CDR1 and CDR2 are KGHSH and LQKENI. The CDR3 runs to 15 residues. J gave up 4 bases and V 3 bases, and 6 bases lay outside the gene matches. CDR3 sequence: CASSPGPGQGYGYTF. CDR3 bases: TGTGCCAGCTCACCCGGACCGGGACAGGGCTATGGCTACACCTTC.

With regard to this clone: Different DNA sequences within this sample yield the same CDR3. The chain is built from TRBV2 and TRBJ1-1; D call uncertain. CDR3 length equals 11 residues. Trimming stripped 7 bases from V and 4 bases from J, with 7 bases between. CDR1 SNHLY and CDR2 FYNNEI come from the germline V gene. The CDR3 region is CASTGGTEAFF. The CDR3 coding sequence is TGTGCCAGCACTGGTGGCACTGAAGCTTTCTTT.

The rearrangement uses TRBV7-2 and TRBJ1-2; D is possibly TRBD1 (6 bases). V shed 4 bases and J shed 0 bases, with 15 bases lying between them. This CDR3 comprises 16 residues. CDR1 is SGHTA, CDR2 FQGNSA, per germline. The CDR3 protein is CASSSRTDTANYGYTF. CDR3 nucleotide sequence: TGTGCCAGCAGCTCCCGGACAGACACAGCTAACTATGGCTACACCTTC.

The chain joins TRBV19 to TRBJ1-1; 9 bases match TRBD1. The junction had 4 bases not matched to a gene; V was cut back by 5 bases and J by 6 bases. The germline V gene encodes CDR1 LNHDA and CDR2 SQIVND (reference sequence). CDR3 length: 13 amino acids. In nucleotides, the CDR3 is TGTGCCAGTAGTGCGGACAGGGGCTCTGAAGCTTTCTTT. As protein: CASSADRGSEAFF. Looking up the rest from reference TRBV19 and TRBJ1-1 gives the full variable domain: DGGITQSPKYLFRKEGQNVTLSCEQNLNHDAMYWYRQDPGQGLRLIYYSQIVNDFQKGDIAEGYSVSREKKESFPLTVTSAQKNPTAFYLCASSADRGSEAFFGQGTRLTVV.

This chain uses TRBV7-3 with TRBJ2-7; no clear D. The CDR3 totals 13 residues. V was shortened by 0 bases and J by 6 bases, with 9 bases between the two germline ends. Germline V gene data show CDR1 as SGHTA and CDR2 as FQGTGA. The CDR3 DNA is TGTGCCAGCAGCTTAACGGATGCTTCCGAGCAGTACTTC. It translates to CASSLTDASEQYF.

The chain carries TRBV27 and TRBJ2-1; D is undetermined. Trimming removed 0 bases from V and 5 bases from J, with 5 bases in between. Germline-derived CDR1 and CDR2 are MNHEY and SMNVEV (reference sequence). The CDR3 contains 13 residues. In nucleotides, the CDR3 is TGTGCCAGCAGTTTATCACCAAACAATGAGCAGTTCTTC. This sequence encodes CASSLSPNNEQFF.

The rearrangement joins TRBV10-2 to TRBJ1-1, with no clear D. Germline V gene data show CDR1 as WSHSY and CDR2 as SAAADI. V lost 6 bases to trimming and J lost 1 base, with 18 bases between them. The length of the CDR3 is 16 residues. The CDR3 DNA sequence: TGCGCCAGCAGGGTCCTTGGACGTCTAGAGAACACTGAAGCTTTCTTT. This codes for CASRVLGRLENTEAFF.

A single count supports this clone. The rearrangement uses TRBV7-2 and TRBJ2-3, with a possible D match to TRBD1 (5 bases). The ends were cut back, 2 bases at V and 1 base at J, with 7 bases in the middle. The CDR3 is made up of 14 amino acids. The germline gives CDR1 SGHTA, CDR2 FQGNSA. The CDR3 DNA reads as TGTGCCAGCAGCTTACAAGGGGGCACAGATACGCAGTATTTT. Translating gives CASSLQGGTDTQYF. Filled out from reference TRBV7-2 and TRBJ2-3, the complete variable domain reads GAGVSQSPSNKVTEKGKDVELRCDPISGHTALYWYRQSLGQGLEFLIYFQGNSAPDKSGLPSDRFSAERTGGSVSTLTIQRTQQEDSAVYLCASSLQGGTDTQYFGPGTRLTVL.

Concerning this clone itself: Other DNA sequences in this specimen translate into the identical CDR3. The J gene is TRBJ2-5, the V gene TRBV10-3; D is unclear. The CDR3 has 12 amino acids. Germline V gene sequence: CDR1 ENHRY, CDR2 SYGVKD. The V gene lost 0 bases and the J gene lost 4 bases, with 3 bases spanning the gap. This CDR3 is CAISESRETQYF. In DNA form, the CDR3 reads TGTGCCATCAGTGAGTCGAGAGAGACCCAGTACTTC.

The chain employs TRBV10-2 and TRBJ2-7; D is possibly TRBD1 (6 bases). Trimming stripped 1 base from V and 0 bases from J, with 13 bases between. The CDR3 runs 16 residues. Germline CDR1 reads WSHSY; CDR2 reads SAAADI. The CDR3 is CASSELVGQVSYEQYF. The CDR3 DNA is TGCGCCAGCAGTGAGTTGGTGGGACAAGTCTCCTACGAGCAGTACTTC.

V gene TRBV5-4 combines with J gene TRBJ1-1; tentatively, D is TRBD1 (6 bases). The CDR3 spans 11 residues. CDR1 and CDR2 (germline): SGHNT, YYREEE (reference sequence). The V end was cut by 4 bases, the J end by 7 bases, with 8 bases between. CDR3 sequence reads: CASSLDSEAFF. The CDR3 DNA reads as TGTGCCAGCAGCCTGGACAGTGAAGCTTTCTTT.